This record concerns one TCR beta chain sequence. The antigen is not known. The data were obtained in a study of CD8+ T cells in alopecia areata. On the study more broadly: Tofacitinib continued for 6 to 18 months and was then withheld for 6 months.

Study-wide results and limits: Alphabeta T cells residing in normal skin are also sequenced in scalp samples. Scalp lesions, especially in alopecia totalis/universalis, had higher clonality than normal scalp.

As for treatment: oral pan-JAK inhibitor, 5-10 mg twice daily. A FACSAria was used to sort CD4+ and CD8+ T cells. These cells came from PBMCs. This CDR3 region has 16 residues. Trimming pared 0 bases from V and 2 bases from J, leaving 12 bases between. Per the germline V gene, CDR1 is SGHRS and CDR2 is YFSETQ. Extracted RNA was reverse transcribed into cDNA, the sequencing template. Assay: immunoSEQ multiplex PCR; the TCRdb copy retains only in-frame clones and omits some. In the table there are 100,000 or so clones, about three fifths of which are singletons. The V gene is TRBV5-1, the J gene TRBJ1-5; TRBD1 might be the D (5 bases). Sequenced material: CD8+ T cells sorted from blood, taken around week 55, from a patient treated with tofacitinib. The source is a human donor with alopecia areata. The CDR3 sequence is CASSLEGTGRNQPQHF. The CDR3 DNA reads as TGCGCCAGCAGCTTGGAGGGGACCGGGCGCAATCAGCCCCAGCATTTT.